The 11 T cell receptor beta chains below all came from one sample that was sequenced in a study of T-cell reconstitution after alpha-beta-depleted transplantation in children. Unique molecular identifiers tagged the TCRbeta library. TCRdb called the PCR reads again in MiXCR, with one record for every CDR3 protein. The repertoire holds about 580,000 distinct CDR3 sequences, with roughly 24% as singletons. This specimen consisted of PBMCs, mostly from graft donor cells, obtained 360 days after TCRalphabeta/CD19-depleted stem cell transplant. These receptor sequences come from a boy less than two years old who had a stem cell transplant for acute myeloid leukemia, so the T cells may come from the graft donor.

The rearrangement links TRBV20-1 to TRBJ2-7; D remains unclear. Per germline, CDR1 DFQATT and CDR2 SNEGSKA (reference sequence). The CDR3 covers 12 residues. V gave up 6 bases and J gave up 0 bases, with 9 bases separating them. In DNA, the CDR3 is TGCAGTGCGCCCCACAACTCCTACGAGCAGTACTTC. Amino acids: CSAPHNSYEQYF.

This clonotype was counted only a few times. The CDR3 sequence is CASSFLHYRRTRRTGELFF. CDR3 nucleotide sequence: TGTGCCAGCAGTTTCCTCCACTACCGACGGACGCGCAGGACCGGGGAGCTGTTTTTT. The chain is built from TRBV27 and TRBJ2-2; no clear D. This CDR3 is built from 19 residues. Germline CDR1 is MNHEY and CDR2 is SMNVEV (reference sequence). V shed 3 bases and J shed 5 bases, with 25 bases lying between them.

The chain combines TRBV6-5 with TRBJ2-3, with D possibly being TRBD2 (5 bases). The CDR3 consists of 12 residues. Trimming stripped 1 base from V and 8 bases from J, with 7 bases between. The germline CDR1 and CDR2 sequences are MNHEY and SVGAGI. CDR3 protein: CASSYWAGTQYF. DNA of the CDR3: TGTGCCAGCAGTTACTGGGCGGGTACGCAGTATTTT.

Only a few counts were recorded for this clonotype. The V and J genes are TRBV7-2 and TRBJ2-3; D is uncertain. V was shortened by 1 base and J by 5 bases, with 7 bases between the two germline ends. Germline values: CDR1 SGHTA, CDR2 FQGNSA. The CDR3 extends over 13 amino acids. The CDR3 coding sequence is TGTGCCAGCAGCTTAGGAGACGTAGATACGCAGTATTTT. This sequence encodes CASSLGDVDTQYF.

This clonotype was detected many times. The rearrangement joins TRBV28 to TRBJ2-4, with D perhaps matching TRBD1 or TRBD2 (5 bases each). The CDR3 runs 17 residues. Germline CDR1 is MDHEN and CDR2 is SYDVKM. Deletions cut 5 bases from V and 0 bases from J, with 17 bases between. CDR3: CASSPSGRHLAKNIQYF. The CDR3 bases are TGTGCCAGCAGTCCGTCGGGACGCCACCTAGCCAAAAACATTCAGTACTTC.

The chain employs TRBV7-9 and TRBJ1-2; D perhaps matches TRBD1 (5 bases). V lost 3 bases and J lost 4, with 15 bases in between. Germline V gene lookup returns CDR1 SEHNR and CDR2 FQNEAQ (reference sequence). The CDR3 sequence is 15 residues long. The CDR3 bases are TGTGCCAGCAGCTTGGGCCGGGACTCCCTCTATGGCTACACCTTC. Translation: CASSLGRDSLYGYTF.

In its sample, this clonotype was seen many times. This chain joins TRBV28 and TRBJ2-3, with D possibly TRBD2 on 5 matching bases. V was cut by 4 bases and J by 1 base, with 15 bases left in between. The CDR3 is made up of 16 amino acids. Germline values: CDR1 MDHEN, CDR2 SYDVKM. CDR3 loop: CASSSPRGDRTDTQYF. CDR3 bases: TGTGCCAGCAGTTCACCCCGGGGAGATCGCACAGATACGCAGTATTTT.

V is TRBV12-3 or TRBV12-4 and J is TRBJ2-1; possibly TRBD1 or TRBD2 for D (6 bases each). Trimming left V 9 bases short and J 5 bases short, with 17 bases between. The CDR3 extends over 14 amino acids. CDR3 in amino acids: CASLRGGSDNEQFF. CDR3 DNA: TGTGCCAGTTTAAGAGGGGGGTCGGACAATGAGCAGTTCTTC.

The chain couples TRBV20-1 to TRBJ1-1, with D uncertain. Germline lookup yields CDR1 DFQATT and CDR2 SNEGSKA (reference sequence). The CDR3 runs to 12 residues. The ends were cut back, 0 bases at V and 7 bases at J, with 9 bases in the middle. CDR3 in DNA: TGCAGTGCTAGAGATCAGACCCTTGAAGCTTTCTTT. Its protein is CSARDQTLEAFF.

This clonotype came up a few times. V gene TRBV7-9 combines with J gene TRBJ1-1, with TRBD1 matching 9 bases. Germline values: CDR1 SEHNR, CDR2 FQNEAQ (reference sequence). CDR3 length: 16 amino acids. After removal of 4 bases from V and 2 bases from J, the junction contained 8 bases not matched to a gene. CDR3 in DNA: TGTGCCAGCAGCTCACAGGGGGCCCTACGAAACACTGAAGCTTTCTTT. This translates into CASSSQGALRNTEAFF.

This clonotype was recorded at least ten times. The chain joins TRBV12-3 or TRBV12-4 to TRBJ2-5; tentatively, D is TRBD1 or TRBD2 (5 bases each). This CDR3 is 12 amino acids long. V was shortened by 4 bases and J by 5 bases, with 8 bases between the two germline ends. The CDR3 DNA is TGTGCCAGCAGTTCTGGGGACGAGACCCAGTACTTC. This gives the protein CASSSGDETQYF.